The subject of this entry is one T cell receptor (beta chain). Trimming removed 4 bases from V and 3 bases from J; junction bases left unmatched: 7. CDR1 and CDR2 from the germline V gene are SGHDN and FVKESK. CDR3 length: 16 amino acids. This sample is part of a study of cytomegalovirus exposure and HLA in healthy donors. PCR was performed using 60 Vbeta and 13 Jbeta primers. Sequencing was performed with immunoSEQ multiplex PCR; in TCRdb, only in-frame clones are kept and a portion is missing. The listing records 55,000 to 75,000 clones. This TCR derives from a male donor in good health and CMV-seronegative. Source material: PBMCs. This chain joins TRBV14 and TRBJ1-4; 8 bases fit TRBD1. CDR3 loop: CASSPDRGSPNEKLFF. The CDR3 DNA sequence: TGTGCCAGCAGCCCAGACAGGGGATCCCCTAATGAAAAACTGTTTTTT.